This T cell receptor (beta chain) was documented in a study of CD8+ T cells in alopecia areata. Regarding treatment: oral pan-JAK inhibitor, 5-10 mg twice daily. Sequencing templates came from extracted RNA that was reverse transcribed into cDNA. Method: immunoSEQ multiplex PCR; TCRdb's copy keeps in-frame clones and lacks some. The data contain 150,000 to 200,000 clones, roughly 60% of them singletons. Sample: CD4+ T cells sorted from blood, taken at week 24, from a patient treated with tofacitinib. The source of this sequence is a human donor with alopecia areata.

CDR3 sequence reads: CASSAGAGSLYQPQHF. The CDR3 DNA sequence: TGTGCCAGCAGTGCGGGGGCCGGGTCATTGTATCAGCCCCAGCATTTT. The rearrangement links TRBV2 to TRBJ1-5, with D possibly being TRBD1 (6 bases). Germline CDR1 and CDR2: SNHLY and FYNNEI. The V end was cut by 4 bases, the J end by 5 bases, with 18 bases between. The CDR3 is 16 residues long.